The 21 T cell receptor beta chains listed next were all sequenced from one sample in a study of blood T cell repertoires in COVID-19. Method: immunoSEQ multiplex PCR; TCRdb's copy keeps in-frame clones and lacks some. The sample lists around 380,000 clones; approximately 80% were seen once. The sequenced sample consisted of peripheral blood. Receptors originate from a human donor with acute or convalescent COVID-19. The donor label of this sample is uncertain.

V gene TRBV28 combines with J gene TRBJ1-2, with TRBD1 as a possible D gene (5 bases). The CDR3 covers 12 residues. V lost 3 bases, J lost 7 bases, and 9 bases lay in between. Germline V gene data show CDR1 as MDHEN and CDR2 as SYDVKM. The CDR3 spells CASSFGTFGYTF. The DNA of the CDR3 is TGTGCCAGCAGTTTCGGGACTTTTGGCTACACCTTC.

The chain is built from TRBV5-4 and TRBJ2-1; 8 bases line up with TRBD2. The CDR3 has 16 residues. Trimming took 1 base from V and 3 from J; bases not matched to a gene: 6. Germline V gene data show CDR1 as SGHNT and CDR2 as YYREEE (reference sequence). CDR3 amino acids: CASSLQTSALYNEQFF. CDR3 DNA: TGTGCCAGCAGCTTGCAGACTAGCGCTCTCTACAATGAGCAGTTCTTC. The full variable domain, rest sourced from reference TRBV5-4 and TRBJ2-1, is ETGVTQSPTHLIKTRGQQVTLRCSSQSGHNTVSWYQQALGQGPQFIFQYYREEENGRGNFPPRFSGLQFPNYSSELNVNALELDDSALYLCASSLQTSALYNEQFFGPGTRLTVL.

This clone has a single count. The chain is built from TRBV19 and TRBJ2-5, with TRBD2 matching over 7 bases. V lost 4 bases to trimming and J lost 7 bases; unmatched junction nucleotides: 0. CDR1 and CDR2 from the germline V gene are LNHDA and SQIVND (reference sequence). This CDR3 has 11 residues. The CDR3 sequence: CASSREGTQYF. The CDR3 nucleotides are TGTGCCAGTAGTAGGGAGGGGACCCAGTACTTC.

V is TRBV24-1 and J is TRBJ2-1; TRBD1 agrees at 8 bases. Trimming took 5 bases from V and 8 from J; bases not matched to a gene: 13. CDR1 and CDR2 (germline): KGHDR, SFDVKD. The length of the CDR3 is 16 residues. DNA of the CDR3: TGTGCCACCAGTGCCTTCCCCGGGACAGGTCTGGATGAGCAGTTCTTC. It translates to CATSAFPGTGLDEQFF.

The chain couples TRBV5-1 to TRBJ2-5; 10 bases are a match to TRBD1. The V segment lost 4 bases and the J segment 5 bases; nucleotides outside the gene matches: 2. CDR3 length: 13 amino acids. CDR1 and CDR2 (germline): SGHRS, YFSETQ. This chain's CDR3 is CASSVDRGETQYF. DNA of the CDR3: TGCGCCAGCAGCGTGGACAGGGGGGAGACCCAGTACTTC.

V gene TRBV18 combines with J gene TRBJ1-5; D gene ambiguous. There are 15 residues in the CDR3. Germline V gene sequence: CDR1 KGHSH, CDR2 LQKENI. V was clipped by 3 bases and J by 0 bases, with 9 bases between them. The CDR3 DNA follows: TGTGCCAGCTCACCGGAGGTCCATAGCAATCAGCCCCAGCATTTT. It is translated as CASSPEVHSNQPQHF.

The chain combines TRBV29-1 with TRBJ2-2; D possibly corresponds to TRBD1 (5 bases). V was shortened by 6 bases and J by 3 bases, with 20 bases between the two germline ends. CDR1 SQVTM and CDR2 ANQGSEA come from the germline V gene. This CDR3 has 16 amino acids. DNA of the CDR3: TGCAGCGTCAGGGTGGGCGGAACCTCGGACACCGGGGAGCTGTTTTTT. Translated: CSVRVGGTSDTGELFF.

The V and J genes are TRBV7-9 and TRBJ1-4; no firm D call. The germline V gene has CDR1 SEHNR and CDR2 FQNEAQ (reference sequence). This CDR3 spans 15 amino acids. V lost 5 bases and J 0 bases, leaving 10 bases between the germline ends. In DNA form, the CDR3 reads TGTGCCAGCAGCCCGGTTTCGGCAACTAATGAAAAACTGTTTTTT. This codes for CASSPVSATNEKLFF.

The gene calls are TRBV7-6 and TRBJ2-3; 10 bases are shared with TRBD2. The CDR3 is 17 amino acids. Trimming cost V 4 bases and J 4 bases; bases outside gene matches: 11. CDR1 is SGHVS and CDR2 is FNYEAQ in the germline V gene. The chain's CDR3 is CASSSPAERGGSDTQYF. In DNA form, the CDR3 reads TGTGCCAGCAGCTCTCCCGCCGAGCGGGGGGGCTCAGATACGCAGTATTTT.

The chain uses TRBV5-1 and TRBJ2-5; D may be TRBD1 (5 bases). With 4 bases removed from V and 4 bases from J, the gap between germline ends came to 14 bases. Germline loops: CDR1 SGHRS, CDR2 YFSETQ. CDR3 size: 14 residues. The CDR3 protein is CASSSRASLETQYF. The CDR3 coding sequence is TGCGCCAGCAGCAGCAGGGCCTCGCTAGAGACCCAGTACTTC.

The J gene is TRBJ1-2, the V gene TRBV18; 10 bases are shared with TRBD1. The V gene's germline CDR1 is KGHSH and CDR2 LQKENI. Trimming cost V 1 base and J 2 bases; bases outside gene matches: 7. The CDR3 length is 17 residues. The CDR3 spells CASSPQQGTGVNYGYTF. Here the CDR3 DNA reads TGTGCCAGCTCACCACAACAGGGGACAGGGGTCAACTATGGCTACACCTTC.

This chain joins TRBV2 and TRBJ2-2; 11 bases agree with TRBD2. This CDR3 comprises 15 residues. After removal of 7 bases from V and 0 bases from J, the junction contained 1 base not matched to a gene. Germline lookup yields CDR1 SNHLY and CDR2 FYNNEI. This CDR3 is CASKGLAANTGELFF. Here the CDR3 DNA reads TGTGCCAGCAAGGGACTAGCGGCGAACACCGGGGAGCTGTTTTTT.

V and J are TRBV7-9 and TRBJ2-1, with TRBD2 matching over 9 bases. The CDR3 loop spans 15 amino acids. V shed 3 bases and J 4 bases; nucleotides not matched to a gene: 4. Looked up from germline, CDR1 is SEHNR and CDR2 is FQNEAQ (reference sequence). CDR3 in amino acids: CASSLGTSYYNEQFF. Written as DNA, the CDR3 is TGTGCCAGCAGCTTGGGGACTAGCTATTACAATGAGCAGTTCTTC.

This chain joins TRBV2 and TRBJ1-2; D perhaps matches TRBD1 (6 bases). Germline V CDR1 and CDR2: SNHLY, FYNNEI. V lost 6 bases to trimming and J lost 8 bases, with 16 bases between them. CDR3 length equals 13 residues. The DNA of the CDR3 is TGTGCCAGCAGCGCCCACAGGGCCCGCGGCTACACCTTC. Its translation: CASSAHRARGYTF. The variable domain in full, completed from reference TRBV2 and TRBJ1-2, reads EPEVTQTPSHQVTQMGQEVILRCVPISNHLYFYWYRQILGQKVEFLVSFYNNEISEKSEIFDDQFSVERPDGSNFTLKIRSTKLEDSAMYFCASSAHRARGYTFGSGTRLTVV.

V and J are TRBV30 and TRBJ1-2; D unresolved. Trimming removed 0 bases from V and 5 bases from J, with 10 bases in between. The CDR3 spans 13 residues. Germline values: CDR1 GTSNPN, CDR2 SVGIG (reference sequence). The CDR3 loop is CAWSVAPGYGYTF. DNA of the CDR3: TGTGCCTGGAGTGTCGCTCCGGGTTATGGCTACACCTTC.

This clone showed up just once. The chain has TRBV25-1 and TRBJ1-5; a weak D match, TRBD1 (6 bases). Germline CDR1 MGHDK, CDR2 SYGVNS. V gave up 4 bases and J gave up 3 bases, with 16 bases separating them. The CDR3 is made up of 16 amino acids. The CDR3 nucleotides read TGTGCCAGCAGTGCGGAACAGGGTAAGTACAATCAGCCCCAGCATTTT. Its protein is CASSAEQGKYNQPQHF.

This clone has ten or more counts. This chain uses TRBV7-8 with TRBJ1-2, with D possibly matching TRBD1 (5 bases). Trimming took 5 bases from V and 5 from J, leaving 15 bases between them. The CDR3 consists of 14 residues. Germline values: CDR1 SGHVS, CDR2 FQNEAQ. CDR3 amino acids: CASSPRREGYGYTF. The CDR3 DNA is TGTGCCAGCAGCCCCCGCCGGGAGGGGTATGGCTACACCTTC.

This clone was picked up one time. The chain is built from TRBV3-1 (or the pseudogene TRBV3-2) and TRBJ2-3, with 10 bases matching TRBD2. The CDR3 extends over 15 amino acids. Trimming at V came to 0 bases and at J to 12 bases, leaving 9 bases not matched to a gene. Germline CDR1 is LGHDT and CDR2 is YNNKEL (reference sequence). The CDR3 coding sequence is TGTGCCAGCAGCCAAGATTCTAGCGGGGGTCAACCCCAGTATTTT. This codes for CASSQDSSGGQPQYF.

The chain recombines TRBV5-1 with TRBJ1-6; a weak D match, TRBD1 (6 bases). V lost 7 bases and J 7 bases, leaving 18 bases between the germline ends. The length of the CDR3 is 15 residues. Germline CDR1 is SGHRS and CDR2 is YFSETQ. The CDR3 region is CASRTSTGRNSPLHF. In DNA, the CDR3 is TGCGCCAGCCGGACCTCGACAGGTCGCAATTCACCCCTCCACTTT.

The rearrangement links TRBV10-3 to TRBJ2-5; 8 positions match TRBD1. This CDR3 is 13 amino acids long. V was clipped by 6 bases and J by 3 bases; unmatched bases: 3. Germline V gene sequence: CDR1 ENHRY, CDR2 SYGVKD. The CDR3 protein is CAISAGQEETQYF. In DNA, the CDR3 is TGTGCCATCAGCGCGGGACAGGAAGAGACCCAGTACTTC.

The chain carries TRBV19 and TRBJ2-7, with D tentatively TRBD2 (5 bases). Germline-derived CDR1 and CDR2 are LNHDA and SQIVND (reference sequence). V was cut by 5 bases and J by 0 bases, with 17 bases left in between. The CDR3 contains 16 residues. CDR3 in DNA: TGTGCCAGTAGTCCCTACTTGGCGGAGGTCTCCTACGAGCAGTACTTC. Its translation is CASSPYLAEVSYEQYF.